What follows are 19 T cell receptor beta chains derived from one specimen sequenced in a study of regulatory T cells in long-lasting Graves disease. The time point: newly diagnosed GD, antithyroid drugs for less than 3 months. PBMC-derived RNA was used for the TCR library. Construction of TCR beta libraries relied on iRepertoire HTBI primers and on Arm-PCR targeting CDR3 regions. MiXCR, applied by TCRdb to the multiplex PCR reads, yields one record per CDR3 protein. The table has about 620,000 distinct CDR3 sequences, less than 20% seen once. The same specimen was also included in a second study, on T cells in Graves' hyperthyroidism and ophthalmopathy.

The sample here was peripheral blood mononuclear cells (PBMCs), taken at new diagnosis, from a patient treated with antithyroid drugs. The receptors stem from a woman aged 25-40 years with Graves disease.

The rearrangement joins TRBV18 to TRBJ2-3; D might be TRBD1 or TRBD2, each matching 5 bases. Matching the DNA end better, TRBJ2-1 makes the J call doubtful. Germline-derived CDR1 and CDR2 are KGHSH and LQKENI. The CDR3 sequence is 15 residues long. This CDR3 is CASSPIAGGSDEQFF. CDR3 nucleotide sequence: TGTGCCAGCTCACCCATCGCTGGGGGAAGCGATGAGCAGTTCTTC.

This rearrangement joins TRBV29-1 to TRBJ2-3; D is undetermined. V was cut by 2 bases and J by 5 bases, with 14 bases left in between. CDR1 and CDR2 (germline): SQVTM, ANQGSEA. The CDR3 is made up of 14 amino acids. The CDR3 coding sequence is TGCAGCGTTGAATTGCGCTTCATCGGAGATACGCAGTATTTT. This encodes CSVELRFIGDTQYF.

This clonotype was counted a few times. V gene TRBV3-1 combines with J gene TRBJ2-1; D is uncertain. V was shortened by 1 base and J by 10 bases, with 8 bases between the two germline ends. Germline CDR1 reads LGHDT; CDR2 reads YNNKEL (reference sequence). This CDR3 has 12 residues. The CDR3 sequence is CASSQGGREQFF. In DNA form, the CDR3 reads TGTGCCAGCAGCCAAGGTGGCAGGGAGCAGTTCTTC.

This clonotype was counted ten times or more. V gene TRBV2 combines with J gene TRBJ2-7; 8 nucleotides align to TRBD1. CDR3 size: 15 residues. V lost 5 bases and J lost 10; bases outside the gene matches: 16. Germline V lookup: CDR1 SNHLY, CDR2 FYNNEI. The CDR3 sequence is CASSSDSDRVRTQYF. CDR3 bases: TGTGCCAGCAGTTCTGACTCGGACAGGGTCAGGACTCAGTACTTC.

This clonotype was found many times. This chain joins TRBV28 and TRBJ1-2; D possibly corresponds to TRBD1 (6 bases). Per germline, CDR1 MDHEN and CDR2 SYDVKM. There are 13 residues in the CDR3. The ends were cut back, 6 bases at V and 7 bases at J, with 15 bases in the middle. CDR3 protein: CASRSTGRIGYTF. The CDR3 region has the DNA TGTGCCAGCAGGTCGACAGGTCGGATTGGCTACACCTTC.

This clonotype has just a few counts. J is TRBJ1-2 and V is TRBV10-3, with D possibly TRBD1 on 5 matching bases. In germline, CDR1 is ENHRY, CDR2 SYGVKD. Trimming cost V 6 bases and J 8 bases, with 13 bases left between them. The CDR3 covers 12 residues. Written as DNA, the CDR3 is TGTGCCATCAGCCCTCAGGGCGGAGGCTACACCTTC. Its translation is CAISPQGGGYTF.

This clonotype was detected a few times. The gene calls are TRBV3-1 and TRBJ2-1, with TRBD2 as a possible D gene (5 bases). This CDR3 has 16 residues. Germline V gene sequence: CDR1 LGHDT, CDR2 YNNKEL (reference sequence). The V gene lost 1 base and the J gene lost 3 bases, with 13 bases spanning the gap. CDR3 sequence (DNA): TGTGCCAGCAGCCAAGTCGGAGGCCGCTACTACAATGAGCAGTTCTTC. Its protein product is CASSQVGGRYYNEQFF.

This clonotype was detected a few times. The chain uses TRBV5-1 and TRBJ1-1, with unresolved D. The V gene lost 0 bases and the J gene lost 1 base, with 7 bases spanning the gap. This CDR3 spans 14 amino acids. Germline CDR1 and CDR2: SGHRS and YFSETQ. The CDR3 DNA sequence: TGCGCCAGCAGCTTGGCCTCGGGGAACACTGAAGCTTTCTTT. Protein product: CASSLASGNTEAFF.

On this clonotype itself: The junction departs from the called germline gene at one end, perhaps through a read error. The genes are TRBV20-1 and TRBJ2-5; D not certain. This CDR3 has 8 amino acids. Germline-derived CDR1 and CDR2 are DFQATT and SNEGSKA (reference sequence). The CDR3, as DNA: TGCAGAGGTCCGACGACTCCGTTC. Amino acid sequence: CRGPTTPF.

This clonotype was recorded a few times. This chain joins TRBV19 and TRBJ1-1; D unclear. Germline values: CDR1 LNHDA, CDR2 SQIVND (reference sequence). This CDR3 contains 12 residues. The ends were cut back, 7 bases at V and 1 base at J, with 7 bases in the middle. CDR3 in DNA: TGTGCCAGTATCGGGGAGAACACTGAAGCTTTCTTT. Protein sequence: CASIGENTEAFF.

In the case of this clonotype: Lacking the conserved final phenylalanine or tryptophan, this CDR3 likely reflects a read error. V gene TRBV30 combines with J gene TRBJ2-7; D is unresolved. V was trimmed by 2 bases and J by 6 bases, leaving 14 bases between them. CDR3 length equals 13 residues. Germline CDR1 and CDR2: GTSNPN and SVGIG (reference sequence). The CDR3 DNA follows: TGTGCCTGGAGTTGGCCTCTTTTGTCCGAGCAGTACTCC. Protein product: CAWSWPLLSEQYS.

This clonotype has only a few counts. The genes are TRBV20-1 and TRBJ2-5; tentatively, D is TRBD1 or TRBD2 (5 bases each). The CDR3 length is 15 residues. V gave up 7 bases and J gave up 5 bases, with 23 bases separating them. In germline, CDR1 is DFQATT, CDR2 SNEGSKA (reference sequence). CDR3 DNA sequence: TGCAGTGTCGGGGCTTGGCCAGATTGGTCGGAGACCCAGTACTTC. This codes for CSVGAWPDWSETQYF.

As regards this clonotype: This may be a read error: a much more frequent sequence differs by one nucleotide. V usage is TRBV5-1 and J usage is TRBJ1-2; no clear D gene. V lost 4 bases and J lost 6, with 16 bases in between. CDR3 length equals 14 residues. CDR1 is SGHRS and CDR2 is YFSETQ in the germline V gene. CDR3 residues: CASSTRFAEDGYTF. CDR3 nucleotide sequence: TGCGCCAGCAGCACGAGGTTCGCGGAGGATGGCTACACCTTC.

This clonotype was counted a few times. Its ends do not fully match the called genes, so a read error is possible. CDR3 DNA: TGTGCCAGCAGTCAAGAGATCGGGAATTCACCCCTCCACTTT. This gives the protein CASSQEIGNSPLHF. This chain joins TRBV3-1 and TRBJ1-6; no definite D call. Germline loops: CDR1 LGHDT, CDR2 YNNKEL (reference sequence). This CDR3 comprises 14 residues.

Turning to this clonotype: Only one base separates this from a far larger clonotype, so it likely reflects a read error. The rearrangement links TRBV6-2 or TRBV6-3 to TRBJ2-1; D perhaps matches TRBD1 (5 bases). Germline lookup yields CDR1 MNHEY and CDR2 SVGEGT. The CDR3 runs to 13 residues. The CDR3, as DNA: TGTGCCATCAGGACGGAGACAGCAGAGACCCAGCACTTC. Translating gives CAIRTETAETQHF.

This clonotype was seen repeatedly, ten times or more. The chain couples TRBV20-1 to TRBJ2-3; the match to TRBD2 covers 12 bases. Trimming cost V 4 bases and J 2 bases; bases outside gene matches: 4. Germline assignment: CDR1 DFQATT and CDR2 SNEGSKA (reference sequence). CDR3 length: 15 residues. CDR3 loop: CSATRTSGTTDTQYF. The DNA for the CDR3 is TGCAGTGCTACCAGGACTAGCGGGACCACAGATACGCAGTATTTT.

This clonotype was picked up one time. The chain joins TRBV25-1 to TRBJ1-1; 8 bases line up with TRBD1. The CDR3 has 17 amino acids. CDR1 is MGHDK and CDR2 is SYGVNS in the germline V gene. V was clipped by 6 bases and J by 6 bases; unmatched bases: 18. CDR3 amino acids: CASRARLQGALGSEAFF. The CDR3 DNA sequence: TGTGCCAGCAGGGCCAGGCTTCAGGGGGCGTTGGGTTCTGAAGCTTTCTTT.

The rearrangement uses TRBV27 and TRBJ2-1; 7 positions agree with TRBD1. V trimming: 6 bases; J trimming: 2 bases; junction bases outside the gene matches: 7. Germline V lookup: CDR1 MNHEY, CDR2 SMNVEV (reference sequence). The length of the CDR3 is 15 residues. CDR3 protein: CASRRPGQAYNEQFF. For the CDR3, the DNA is TGTGCCAGCAGACGCCCCGGACAGGCCTACAATGAGCAGTTCTTC.

This clonotype has a handful of counts. A read error may account for a junction end that differs from germline. The chain links TRBV6-5 to TRBJ2-5, with TRBD2 identical over 7 bases. This CDR3 has 12 residues. CDR1 and CDR2 (germline): MNHEY, SVGAGI. The CDR3, as DNA: TGTGCCAGCAGTTACGGGGGGGATGAGCAGCTCTTC. Amino acid sequence: CASSYGGDEQLF.